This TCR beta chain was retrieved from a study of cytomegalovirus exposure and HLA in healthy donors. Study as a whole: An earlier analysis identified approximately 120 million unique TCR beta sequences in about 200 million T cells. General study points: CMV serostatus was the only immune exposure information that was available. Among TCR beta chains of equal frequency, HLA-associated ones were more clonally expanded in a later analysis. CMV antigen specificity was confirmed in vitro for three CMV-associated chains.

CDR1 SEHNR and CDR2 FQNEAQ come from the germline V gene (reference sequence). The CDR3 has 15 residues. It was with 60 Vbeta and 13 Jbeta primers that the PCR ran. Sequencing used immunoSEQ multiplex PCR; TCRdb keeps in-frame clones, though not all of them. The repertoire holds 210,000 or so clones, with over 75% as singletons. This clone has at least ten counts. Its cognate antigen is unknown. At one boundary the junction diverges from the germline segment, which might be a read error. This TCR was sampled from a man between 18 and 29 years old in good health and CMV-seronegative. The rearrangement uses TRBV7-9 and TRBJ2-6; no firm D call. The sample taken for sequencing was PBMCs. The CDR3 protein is CASSLDGDWANVLTF. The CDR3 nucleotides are TGTGCCAGCAGTTTAGACGGTGACTGGGCCAACGTCCTGACTTTC.